Following are 32 T cell receptor beta chains from one sample sequenced in a study of T cell repertoires in cytomegalovirus infection. Using its own MiXCR run on the reads, TCRdb lists one record per CDR3 protein. The sample carries about 340,000 distinct CDR3 sequences, 25% to 30% recorded once. No antigens are known for them. The sequenced sample was cultured PBMCs, obtained from culture after CMV antigen stimulation. These receptors all come from a human donor in good health (CMV status not recorded). Some clones in this sample may be carry-over from other donors' samples.

This clonotype was recorded a few times. V and J are TRBV10-3 and TRBJ2-5, with D possibly matching TRBD1 (6 bases). Trimming stripped 3 bases from V and 5 bases from J, with 7 bases between. The germline CDR1 and CDR2 sequences are ENHRY and SYGVKD. CDR3 length: 12 residues. The CDR3 bases are TGTGCCATCAGTGAAAGGGGGGAGACCCAGTACTTC. It is translated as CAISERGETQYF.

In this sample, this clonotype turned up a few times. The chain couples TRBV4-1 to TRBJ2-1; D gene uncertain. This CDR3 region has 15 residues. Germline V lookup: CDR1 MGHRA, CDR2 YSYEKL. V was trimmed by 0 bases and J by 8 bases, leaving 14 bases between them. CDR3 sequence (DNA): TGCGCCAGCAGCCAAGATGAGGAAGGACGAGATGAGCAGTTCTTC. This encodes CASSQDEEGRDEQFF.

This clonotype was observed a handful of times. CDR3 bases: TGTGCCAGCAGCCTCTTGACTAGCGGGAGGGTGAACATTCAGTACTTC. Translating gives CASSLLTSGRVNIQYF. The J gene is TRBJ2-4, the V gene TRBV28, with 14 bases that match TRBD2. The CDR3 is 16 residues long. Germline lookup yields CDR1 MDHEN and CDR2 SYDVKM. After removal of 6 bases from V and 7 bases from J, the junction contained 8 bases not matched to a gene.

The CDR3 reads CASSMTGVEKLFF. CDR3 sequence (DNA): TGTGCCAGCAGCATGACAGGGGTGGAAAAACTGTTTTTT. This chain uses TRBV5-4 with TRBJ1-4; 8 positions match TRBD1. Germline CDR1 SGHNT, CDR2 YYREEE (reference sequence). V lost 4 bases to trimming and J lost 8 bases; unmatched junction nucleotides: 4. The CDR3 has 13 residues.

This clonotype was counted a few times. The rearrangement joins TRBV4-1 to TRBJ1-1, with 8 bases identical to TRBD1. Germline-derived CDR1 and CDR2 are MGHRA and YSYEKL. This CDR3 comprises 15 residues. The V and J ends lost 1 base and 4 bases, in that order; junction bases with no gene match: 5. CDR3 amino acids: CASSQGSDRGTEAFF. The CDR3 DNA sequence: TGCGCCAGCAGCCAAGGATCTGACAGGGGCACTGAAGCTTTCTTT.

V and J are TRBV20-1 and TRBJ1-2, with 7 bases fitting TRBD1. CDR3 length: 13 residues. Losses at the gene ends were 4 bases for V and 3 bases for J; bases not matched to a gene: 5. In germline, CDR1 is DFQATT, CDR2 SNEGSKA (reference sequence). In DNA form, the CDR3 reads TGCAGTGCTACGGGACAGAACCACTATGGCTACACCTTC. Its translation is CSATGQNHYGYTF.

The genes are TRBV7-2 and TRBJ1-1; D may be TRBD1 (5 bases). This CDR3 spans 12 amino acids. Germline CDR1 reads SGHTA; CDR2 reads FQGNSA. Trimming took 6 bases from V and 5 from J, leaving 10 bases between them. For the CDR3, the DNA is TGTGCCAGCAGACGGGGGGAGACTGAAGCTTTCTTT. Translating it yields CASRRGETEAFF.

V usage is TRBV12-3 or TRBV12-4 and J usage is TRBJ2-1; 7 nucleotides match TRBD2. With V trimmed by 3 bases and J by 3 bases, 5 bases remained unmatched. CDR3 length: 15 residues. CDR3 bases: TGTGCCAGCAGTTTGTGGGGGAGGGGCTACAATGAGCAGTTCTTC. Protein sequence: CASSLWGRGYNEQFF.

The rearrangement links TRBV18 to TRBJ2-2; weak D call: TRBD2 (5 bases). The V and J ends lost 2 bases and 6 bases respectively, with 7 bases between them. CDR1 KGHSH and CDR2 LQKENI come from the germline V gene. The CDR3 consists of 13 residues. CDR3 sequence (DNA): TGTGCCAGCTCACCAGAGAGGGCCGGGGAGCTGTTTTTT. As protein: CASSPERAGELFF.

This clonotype came up many times. The chain has TRBV10-3 and TRBJ2-1; tentatively, D is TRBD1 (5 bases). The germline V gene encodes CDR1 ENHRY and CDR2 SYGVKD. The CDR3 length is 13 residues. V dropped 1 base and J dropped 9 bases, with 10 bases sitting between them. The CDR3 coding sequence is TGTGCCATCAGTGAGTTTCAGGGCGGTGAGCAGTTCTTC. Residues: CAISEFQGGEQFF.

The V and J genes are TRBV3-1 and TRBJ2-7; weak D call: TRBD1 (6 bases). Trimming cost V 5 bases and J 2 bases, with 22 bases left between them. The CDR3 totals 17 residues. The V gene's germline CDR1 is LGHDT and CDR2 YNNKEL (reference sequence). CDR3 coding DNA: TGTGCCAGCAGCACCCAGGGGTTCCGGGGAAGTCCCTACGAGCAGTACTTC. This translates into CASSTQGFRGSPYEQYF.

This clonotype was picked up a small number of times. The V call is TRBV19, the J call TRBJ2-2, with TRBD1 matching 8 bases. The trim removed 7 bases at V and 3 bases at J, leaving 7 bases unmatched. This CDR3 region has 15 residues. The germline gives CDR1 LNHDA, CDR2 SQIVND (reference sequence). CDR3 bases: TGTGCCAGTAACTATCAGGGGGCGTACACCGGGGAGCTGTTTTTT. Amino acids: CASNYQGAYTGELFF.

The chain uses TRBV6-6 and TRBJ2-5; either TRBD1 or TRBD2 may fit D (5 bases each). V was clipped by 2 bases and J by 7 bases, with 11 bases between them. This CDR3 has 13 amino acids. Germline CDR1 and CDR2: MNHNY and SVGAGI (reference sequence). As DNA, the CDR3 is TGTGCCAGCAGTTACGGGGACCGAGCGACCCAGTACTTC. Protein product: CASSYGDRATQYF.

This clonotype was found many times. The V gene is TRBV7-2, the J gene TRBJ2-1; 9 bases are shared with TRBD2. Trimming at V came to 5 bases and at J to 6 bases, leaving 8 bases not matched to a gene. Germline CDR1 SGHTA, CDR2 FQGNSA. The CDR3 has 15 amino acids. The DNA for the CDR3 is TGTGCCAGCAGCCCCGGGACTAGCTGGGTCAATGAGCAGTTCTTC. Translated: CASSPGTSWVNEQFF.

V is TRBV27 and J is TRBJ2-7; 9 nucleotides align to TRBD2. The CDR3 covers 15 residues. V shed 4 bases, J shed 7 bases, and the junction held 11 bases outside the gene matches. Per the germline V gene, CDR1 is MNHEY and CDR2 is SMNVEV (reference sequence). Here the CDR3 DNA reads TGTGCCAGCAGTTCTCGGACTAGCGACTTAGGAGAGCAGTACTTC. Its protein product is CASSSRTSDLGEQYF.

This clonotype was detected a few times. V and J are TRBV12-3 or TRBV12-4 and TRBJ2-3; D is unclear. Trimming cost V 5 bases and J 8 bases, with 11 bases left between them. The CDR3 consists of 12 residues. CDR3 nucleotide sequence: TGTGCCAGCAGTGAATATGTGGGTACGCAGTATTTT. Its protein product is CASSEYVGTQYF.

The chain has TRBV12-3 or TRBV12-4 and TRBJ2-7, with a possible D match to TRBD2 (6 bases). This CDR3 has 13 residues. V lost 4 bases and J 7 bases, leaving 14 bases between the germline ends. In DNA, the CDR3 is TGTGCCAGCAGTTGGGACTCCCCGGGGGAGCAGTACTTC. It translates to CASSWDSPGEQYF.

V and J are TRBV6-5 and TRBJ2-7; perhaps TRBD2 as D (5 bases). The CDR3 consists of 15 residues. Germline V gene sequence: CDR1 MNHEY, CDR2 SVGAGI. The V and J ends lost 0 bases and 4 bases respectively, with 13 bases between them. The CDR3 DNA reads as TGTGCCAGCAGTTACTCGCAAGGAGGAAAATACGAGCAGTACTTC. Protein product: CASSYSQGGKYEQYF.

The genes are TRBV4-2 and TRBJ1-3; TRBD1 might be the D (6 bases). V lost 0 bases to trimming and J lost 2 bases, with 14 bases between them. The V gene's germline CDR1 is LGHNA and CDR2 YNFKEQ. The CDR3 spans 17 residues. CDR3 residues: CASSQDQGGRTGNTIYF. The CDR3 coding sequence is TGTGCCAGCAGCCAAGATCAAGGGGGTCGGACTGGAAACACCATATATTTT.

This clonotype was counted only a few times. V and J are TRBV19 and TRBJ2-1, with 11 bases that match TRBD2. CDR3 length equals 14 residues. With 6 bases clipped from V and 8 bases from J, the junction kept 6 bases outside the gene matches. Germline loops: CDR1 LNHDA, CDR2 SQIVND (reference sequence). Here the CDR3 reads CASRYKTSGDEQFF. DNA for the CDR3: TGTGCCAGTAGATATAAGACTAGCGGGGATGAGCAGTTCTTC.

The V gene is TRBV7-2, the J gene TRBJ1-1; no firm D call. The germline V gene encodes CDR1 SGHTA and CDR2 FQGNSA. V gave up 2 bases and J gave up 1 base, with 14 bases separating them. This CDR3 region has 16 residues. CDR3 sequence reads: CASSLWEGVGNTEAFF. The CDR3 DNA is TGTGCCAGCAGCTTATGGGAGGGTGTAGGGAACACTGAAGCTTTCTTT.

This chain connects TRBV12-3 or TRBV12-4 to TRBJ1-5; 8 bases agree with TRBD1. V lost 4 bases, J lost 0 bases, and 11 bases stayed unmatched. The CDR3 totals 18 residues. CDR3 nucleotide sequence: TGTGCCAGCAGTTCTCCCCGGACAGGGCTGTATAGCAATCAGCCCCAGCATTTT. Encoded protein: CASSSPRTGLYSNQPQHF.

This clonotype appeared a few times. The CDR3, as DNA: TGTGCCAGCAGCTTAGACAGACGGGGGGAGCTGTTTTTT. It translates to CASSLDRRGELFF. The J gene is TRBJ2-2, the V gene TRBV7-2; D remains unclear. Germline assignment: CDR1 SGHTA and CDR2 FQGNSA. V was shortened by 1 base and J by 8 bases, with 8 bases between the two germline ends. The CDR3 contains 13 residues.

The rearrangement links TRBV7-8 to TRBJ1-2; D may be TRBD1 (5 bases). The CDR3 is 16 amino acids. Per the germline V gene, CDR1 is SGHVS and CDR2 is FQNEAQ. Trimming left V 5 bases short and J 6 bases short, with 22 bases between. This CDR3 is CASSPYLGRQRDGYTF. Written as DNA, the CDR3 is TGTGCCAGCAGCCCTTACTTGGGACGTCAGAGGGATGGCTACACCTTC.

V usage is TRBV12-3 or TRBV12-4 and J usage is TRBJ1-2; a possible D gene is TRBD1 (5 bases). V was trimmed by 6 bases and J by 8 bases, leaving 16 bases between them. The CDR3 sequence is 13 residues long. The chain's CDR3 is CASSRGALYGYTF. CDR3 coding DNA: TGTGCCAGCAGCCGCGGGGCCCTTTACGGCTACACCTTC.

The chain couples TRBV19 to TRBJ1-1; D is perhaps TRBD1 (6 bases). CDR3 length equals 15 residues. The ends were cut back, 7 bases at V and 5 bases at J, with 20 bases in the middle. Looked up from germline, CDR1 is LNHDA and CDR2 is SQIVND (reference sequence). CDR3 protein: CASTTSYRVWTEAFF. The DNA of the CDR3 is TGTGCCAGTACCACTTCATACAGGGTTTGGACTGAAGCTTTCTTT.

In this sample, this clonotype turned up a few times. This sequence joins TRBV11-2 and TRBJ2-2; D unresolved. This CDR3 has 14 residues. V was trimmed by 7 bases and J by 3 bases, leaving 12 bases between them. From germline, CDR1 is SGHAT and CDR2 FQNNGV. CDR3 loop: CASTLRGDTGELFF. The CDR3 DNA reads TGTGCCAGCACCCTAAGAGGAGACACCGGGGAGCTGTTTTTT.

The chain combines TRBV28 with TRBJ2-7; D call uncertain. The V end lost 3 bases, the J end lost 2 bases, and 8 bases lay between the germline ends. CDR3 size: 13 residues. From germline, CDR1 is MDHEN and CDR2 SYDVKM. CDR3 bases: TGTGCCAGCAGTTTCGTCATTGCCTACGAGCAGTACTTC. It translates to CASSFVIAYEQYF. The full variable domain, completed using reference TRBV28 and TRBJ2-7, is DVKVTQSSRYLVKRTGEKVFLECVQDMDHENMFWYRQDPGLGLRLIYFSYDVKMKEKGDIPEGYSVSREKKERFSLILESASTNQTSMYLCASSFVIAYEQYFGPGTRLTVT.

V usage is TRBV5-4 and J usage is TRBJ2-3; 14 positions agree with TRBD2. Losses at the gene ends were 5 bases for V and 4 bases for J; bases not matched to a gene: 9. This CDR3 is 17 amino acids long. Germline V gene lookup returns CDR1 SGHNT and CDR2 YYREEE (reference sequence). CDR3 sequence (DNA): TGTGCCAGCAGTACCGGGACTAGCGGGGGAGCTTCAGATACGCAGTATTTT. Amino acid sequence: CASSTGTSGGASDTQYF. Drawing the rest from reference TRBV5-4 and TRBJ2-3, the complete variable domain is ETGVTQSPTHLIKTRGQQVTLRCSSQSGHNTVSWYQQALGQGPQFIFQYYREEENGRGNFPPRFSGLQFPNYSSELNVNALELDDSALYLCASSTGTSGGASDTQYFGPGTRLTVL.

V is TRBV7-4 and J is TRBJ2-3; 9 nucleotides align to TRBD2. The germline gives CDR1 SGHVT, CDR2 SQSDAQ. J lost 6 bases, V lost 2 bases, and 9 bases had no gene match. The CDR3 extends over 16 amino acids. DNA for the CDR3: TGTGCCAGCAGCTTAAAACCGGGACTAGCAGGGGATACGCAGTATTTT. This encodes CASSLKPGLAGDTQYF.

As regards this clonotype: This may stem from a read error, because a much larger clone lies one nucleotide away. V and J are TRBV7-2 and TRBJ2-3; no clear D. The germline V gene has CDR1 SGHTA and CDR2 FQGNSA. The CDR3 contains 12 residues. The CDR3: CVSSLFTDTQYF. CDR3 nucleotides: TGTGTCAGCAGCTTATTCACAGATACGCAGTATTTT.

This clonotype has a handful of counts. This sequence joins TRBV29-1 and TRBJ1-2; TRBD1 agrees at 7 bases. Germline-derived CDR1 and CDR2 are SQVTM and ANQGSEA. The CDR3 loop spans 17 amino acids. The V segment lost 0 bases and the J segment 2 bases; nucleotides outside the gene matches: 12. For the CDR3, the DNA is TGCAGCGTTGAAGATCTTTACTCAGACAGGGAAAACTATGGCTACACCTTC. It specifies CSVEDLYSDRENYGYTF.